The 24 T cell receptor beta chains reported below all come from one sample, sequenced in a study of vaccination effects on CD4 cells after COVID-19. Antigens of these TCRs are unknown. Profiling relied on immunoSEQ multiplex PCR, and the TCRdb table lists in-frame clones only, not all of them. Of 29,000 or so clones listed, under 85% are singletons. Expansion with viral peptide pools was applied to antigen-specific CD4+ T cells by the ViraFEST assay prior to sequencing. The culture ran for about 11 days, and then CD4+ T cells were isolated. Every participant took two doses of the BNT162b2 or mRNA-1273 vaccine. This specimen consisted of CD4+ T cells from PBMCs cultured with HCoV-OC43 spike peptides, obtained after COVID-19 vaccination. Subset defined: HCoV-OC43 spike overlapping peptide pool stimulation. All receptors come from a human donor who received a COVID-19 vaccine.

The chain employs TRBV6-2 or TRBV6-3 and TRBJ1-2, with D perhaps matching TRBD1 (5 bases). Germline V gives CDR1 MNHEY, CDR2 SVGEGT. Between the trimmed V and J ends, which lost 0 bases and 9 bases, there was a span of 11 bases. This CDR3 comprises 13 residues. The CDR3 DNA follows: TGTGCCAGCAGTTACTCGGGACGGCAGAGCTACACCTTC. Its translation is CASSYSGRQSYTF.

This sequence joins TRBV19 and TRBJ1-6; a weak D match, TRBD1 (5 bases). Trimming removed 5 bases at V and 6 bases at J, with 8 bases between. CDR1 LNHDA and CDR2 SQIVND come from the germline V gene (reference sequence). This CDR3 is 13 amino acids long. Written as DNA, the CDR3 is TGTGCCAGTAGTTCCAGGGTTAATTCACCCCTCCACTTT. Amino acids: CASSSRVNSPLHF.

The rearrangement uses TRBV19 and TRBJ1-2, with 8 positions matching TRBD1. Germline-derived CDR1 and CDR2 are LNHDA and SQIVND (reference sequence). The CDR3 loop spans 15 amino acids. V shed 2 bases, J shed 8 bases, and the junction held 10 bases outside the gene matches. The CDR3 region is CASSITQGVSRGYTF. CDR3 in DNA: TGTGCCAGTAGTATAACACAGGGGGTATCGCGGGGCTACACCTTC.

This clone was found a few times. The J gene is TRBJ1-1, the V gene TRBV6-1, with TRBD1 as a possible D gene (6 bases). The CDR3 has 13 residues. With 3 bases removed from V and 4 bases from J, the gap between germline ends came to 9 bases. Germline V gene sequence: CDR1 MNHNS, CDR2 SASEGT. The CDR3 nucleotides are TGTGCCAGCAGTGAGGCACAGGGCACTGAAGCTTTCTTT. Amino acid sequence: CASSEAQGTEAFF.

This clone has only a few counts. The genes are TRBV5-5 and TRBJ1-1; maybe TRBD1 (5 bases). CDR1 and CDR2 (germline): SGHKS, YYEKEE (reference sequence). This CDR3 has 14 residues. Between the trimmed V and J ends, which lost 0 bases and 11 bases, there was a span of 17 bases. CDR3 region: CASSLEVANRWAFF. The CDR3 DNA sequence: TGTGCCAGCAGCTTGGAGGTCGCTAACAGGTGGGCTTTCTTT.

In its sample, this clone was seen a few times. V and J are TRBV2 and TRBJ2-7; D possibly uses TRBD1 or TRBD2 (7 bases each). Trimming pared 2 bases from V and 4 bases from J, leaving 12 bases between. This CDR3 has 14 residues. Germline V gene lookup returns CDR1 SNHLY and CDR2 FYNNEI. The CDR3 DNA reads TGTGCCAGCAGTGAACTCAGGGGGGGTTACGAGCAGTACTTC. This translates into CASSELRGGYEQYF.

DNA of the CDR3: TGTGCTAGTGGTCCCCCGGGACTAGCGGACTTGAATGAGCAGTTCTTC. This codes for CASGPPGLADLNEQFF. V gene TRBV12-5 combines with J gene TRBJ2-1; 11 positions agree with TRBD2. The CDR3 is made up of 16 amino acids. The V segment lost 5 bases and the J segment 7 bases; nucleotides outside the gene matches: 10. Germline V lookup: CDR1 LGHNT, CDR2 FRNRAP.

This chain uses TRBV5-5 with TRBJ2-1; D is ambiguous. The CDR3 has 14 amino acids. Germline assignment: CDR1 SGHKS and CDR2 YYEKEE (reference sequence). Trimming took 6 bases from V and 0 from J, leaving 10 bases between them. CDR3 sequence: CASTIFSSYNEQFF. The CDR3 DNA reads TGTGCCAGCACGATATTCAGCTCCTACAATGAGCAGTTCTTC.

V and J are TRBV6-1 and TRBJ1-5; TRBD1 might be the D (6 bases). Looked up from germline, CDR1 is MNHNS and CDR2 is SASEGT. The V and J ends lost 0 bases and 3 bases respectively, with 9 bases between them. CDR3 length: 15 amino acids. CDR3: CASSEATGHNQPQHF. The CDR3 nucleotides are TGTGCCAGCAGTGAAGCGACAGGACACAATCAGCCCCAGCATTTT.

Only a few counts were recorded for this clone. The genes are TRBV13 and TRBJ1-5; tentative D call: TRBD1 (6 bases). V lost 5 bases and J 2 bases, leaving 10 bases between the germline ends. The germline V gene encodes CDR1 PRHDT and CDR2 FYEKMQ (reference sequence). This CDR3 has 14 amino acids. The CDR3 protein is CASSARTGNQPQHF. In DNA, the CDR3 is TGTGCCAGCAGCGCGCGGACAGGCAATCAGCCCCAGCATTTT.

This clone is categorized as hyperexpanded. The CDR3: CAISAGGQALDTQYF. CDR3 sequence (DNA): TGTGCCATCAGCGCGGGGGGCCAAGCTTTGGATACGCAGTATTTT. This rearrangement joins TRBV10-3 to TRBJ2-3; 8 bases map to TRBD2. The CDR3 totals 15 residues. Trimming at V came to 6 bases and at J to 6 bases, leaving 11 bases not matched to a gene. Germline-derived CDR1 and CDR2 are ENHRY and SYGVKD.

The CDR3 DNA reads TGTGCCACCCGTCTGGGGGGCACTGAAGCTTTCTTT. Translation: CATRLGGTEAFF. The chain employs TRBV19 and TRBJ1-1, with D perhaps matching TRBD1 (5 bases). Germline-derived CDR1 and CDR2 are LNHDA and SQIVND (reference sequence). This CDR3 contains 12 residues. V was cut by 10 bases and J by 4 bases, with 13 bases left in between.

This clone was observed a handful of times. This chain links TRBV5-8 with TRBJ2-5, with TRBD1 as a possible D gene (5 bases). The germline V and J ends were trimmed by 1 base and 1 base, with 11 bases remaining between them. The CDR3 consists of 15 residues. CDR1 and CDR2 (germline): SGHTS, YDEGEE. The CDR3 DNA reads TGTGCCAGCAGCTTGCTAGGGGTCCTCCAAGAGACCCAGTACTTC. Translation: CASSLLGVLQETQYF.

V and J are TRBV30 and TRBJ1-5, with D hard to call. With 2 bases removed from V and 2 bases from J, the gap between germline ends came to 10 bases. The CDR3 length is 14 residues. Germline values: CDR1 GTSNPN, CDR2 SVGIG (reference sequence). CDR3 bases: TGTGCCTGGAGTACCAACACAGGCAATCAGCCCCAGCATTTT. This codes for CAWSTNTGNQPQHF. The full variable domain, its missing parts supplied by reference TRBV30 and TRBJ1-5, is SQTIHQWPATLVQPVGSPLSLECTVEGTSNPNLYWYRQAAGRGLQLLFYSVGIGQISSEVPQNLSASRPQDRQFILSSKKLLLSDSGFYLCAWSTNTGNQPQHFGDGTRLSIL.

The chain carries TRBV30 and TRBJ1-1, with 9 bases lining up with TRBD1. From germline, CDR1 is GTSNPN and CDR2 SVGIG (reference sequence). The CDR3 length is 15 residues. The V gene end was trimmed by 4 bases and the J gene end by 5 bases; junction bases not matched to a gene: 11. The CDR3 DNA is TGTGCCTGGACGTATAGGGGGACAGGGCATACTGAAGCTTTCTTT. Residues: CAWTYRGTGHTEAFF.

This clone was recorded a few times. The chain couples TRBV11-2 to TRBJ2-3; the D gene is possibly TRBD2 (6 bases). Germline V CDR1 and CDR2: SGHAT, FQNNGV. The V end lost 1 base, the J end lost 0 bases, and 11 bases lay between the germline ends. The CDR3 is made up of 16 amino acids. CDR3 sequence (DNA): TGTGCCAGCAGCTTAGGGGCAGGAGGGAGCACAGATACGCAGTATTTT. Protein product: CASSLGAGGSTDTQYF.

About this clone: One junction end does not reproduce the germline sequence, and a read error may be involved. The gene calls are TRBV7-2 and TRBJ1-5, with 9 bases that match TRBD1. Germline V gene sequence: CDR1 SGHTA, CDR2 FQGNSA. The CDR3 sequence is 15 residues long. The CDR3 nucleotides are TGTGCCAGCAGCCCGGGACAGGGCTCTTCCAGCCCCATCCTATTT. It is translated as CASSPGQGSSSPILF.

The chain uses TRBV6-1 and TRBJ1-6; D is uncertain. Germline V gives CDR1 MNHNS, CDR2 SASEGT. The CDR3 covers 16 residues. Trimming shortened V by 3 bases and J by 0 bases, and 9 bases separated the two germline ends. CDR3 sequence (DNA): TGTGCCAGCAGTGACAGTTATAGCTCCTATAATTCACCCCTCCACTTT. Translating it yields CASSDSYSSYNSPLHF.

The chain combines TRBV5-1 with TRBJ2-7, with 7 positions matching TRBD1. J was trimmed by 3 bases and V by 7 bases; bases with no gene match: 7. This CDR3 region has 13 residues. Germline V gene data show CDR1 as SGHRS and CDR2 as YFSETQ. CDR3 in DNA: TGCGCCAGCCGCACCGGACAGGACTACGAGCAGTACTTC. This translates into CASRTGQDYEQYF.

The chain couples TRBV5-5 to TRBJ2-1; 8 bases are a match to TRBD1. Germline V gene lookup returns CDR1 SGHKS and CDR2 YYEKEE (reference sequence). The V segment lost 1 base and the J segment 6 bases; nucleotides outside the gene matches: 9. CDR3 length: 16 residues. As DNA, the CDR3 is TGTGCCAGCAGCTTGTTGGCAGGGGGCGCGGTCAATGAGCAGTTCTTC. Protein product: CASSLLAGGAVNEQFF.

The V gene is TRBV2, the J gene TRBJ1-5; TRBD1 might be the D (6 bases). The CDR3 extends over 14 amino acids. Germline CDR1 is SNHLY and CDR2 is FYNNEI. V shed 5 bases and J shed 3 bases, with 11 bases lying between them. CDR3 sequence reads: CASSRDIVNQPQHF. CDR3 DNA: TGTGCCAGCAGTAGGGACATAGTCAATCAGCCCCAGCATTTT. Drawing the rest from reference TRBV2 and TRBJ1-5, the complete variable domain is EPEVTQTPSHQVTQMGQEVILRCVPISNHLYFYWYRQILGQKVEFLVSFYNNEISEKSEIFDDQFSVERPDGSNFTLKIRSTKLEDSAMYFCASSRDIVNQPQHFGDGTRLSIL.

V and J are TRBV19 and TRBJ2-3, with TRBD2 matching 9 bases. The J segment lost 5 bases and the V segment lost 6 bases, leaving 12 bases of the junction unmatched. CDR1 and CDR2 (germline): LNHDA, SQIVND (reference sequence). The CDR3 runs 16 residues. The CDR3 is CASRPHSGSDLDTQYF. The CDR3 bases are TGTGCCAGTAGACCACATAGCGGGAGTGATTTAGATACGCAGTATTTT.

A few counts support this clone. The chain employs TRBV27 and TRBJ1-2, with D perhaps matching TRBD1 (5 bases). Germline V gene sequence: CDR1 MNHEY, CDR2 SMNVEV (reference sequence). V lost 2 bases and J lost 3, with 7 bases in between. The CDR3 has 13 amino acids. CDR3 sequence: CASSLRRDYGYTF. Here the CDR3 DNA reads TGTGCCAGCAGTTTACGCAGGGACTATGGCTACACCTTC.

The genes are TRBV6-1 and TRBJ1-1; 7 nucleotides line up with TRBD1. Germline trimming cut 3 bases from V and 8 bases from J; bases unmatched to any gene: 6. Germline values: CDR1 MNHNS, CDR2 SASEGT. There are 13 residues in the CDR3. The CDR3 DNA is TGTGCCAGCAGTGATCAGGGCAGGGGGGAAGCTTTCTTT. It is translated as CASSDQGRGEAFF.